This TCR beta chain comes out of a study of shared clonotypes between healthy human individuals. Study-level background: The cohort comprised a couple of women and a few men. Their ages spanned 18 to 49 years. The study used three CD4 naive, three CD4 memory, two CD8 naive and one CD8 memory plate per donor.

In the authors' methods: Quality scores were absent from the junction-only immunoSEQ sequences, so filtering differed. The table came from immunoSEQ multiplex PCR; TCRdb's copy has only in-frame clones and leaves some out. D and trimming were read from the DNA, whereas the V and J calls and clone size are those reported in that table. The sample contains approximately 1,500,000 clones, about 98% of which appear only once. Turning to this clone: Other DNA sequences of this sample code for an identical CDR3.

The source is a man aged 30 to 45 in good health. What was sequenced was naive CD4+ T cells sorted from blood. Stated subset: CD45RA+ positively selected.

The CDR3 nucleotides read TGCGCCAGCAGCTTAACGGGAGGTGGCAATGAGCAGTTCTTC. Its translation is CASSLTGGGNEQFF. The gene calls are TRBV5-1 and TRBJ2-1; 7 nucleotides match TRBD2. V lost 2 bases to trimming and J lost 6 bases; unmatched junction nucleotides: 5. CDR3 size: 14 residues. Germline V gene sequence: CDR1 SGHRS, CDR2 YFSETQ.